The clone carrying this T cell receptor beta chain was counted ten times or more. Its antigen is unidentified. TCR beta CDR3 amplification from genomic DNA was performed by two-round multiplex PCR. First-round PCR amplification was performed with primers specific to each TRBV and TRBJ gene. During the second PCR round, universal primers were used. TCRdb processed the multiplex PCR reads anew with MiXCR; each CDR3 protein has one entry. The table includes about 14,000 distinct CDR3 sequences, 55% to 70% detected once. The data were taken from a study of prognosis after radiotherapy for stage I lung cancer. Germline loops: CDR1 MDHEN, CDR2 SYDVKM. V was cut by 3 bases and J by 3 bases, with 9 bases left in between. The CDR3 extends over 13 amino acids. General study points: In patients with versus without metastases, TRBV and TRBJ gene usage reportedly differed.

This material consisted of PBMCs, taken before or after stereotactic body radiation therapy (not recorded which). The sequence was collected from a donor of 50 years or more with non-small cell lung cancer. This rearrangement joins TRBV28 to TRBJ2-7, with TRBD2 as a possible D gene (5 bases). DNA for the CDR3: TGTGCCAGCAGTTTGAACGGGAACTACGAGCAGTACTTC. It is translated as CASSLNGNYEQYF.